These 2 T cell receptor beta chains originate from one sample sequenced in a study of T cells after yellow fever vaccination. MiXCR, run by TCRdb on the 5' RACE reads, gives a single entry per CDR3 protein. The sample shows some 240,000 distinct CDR3 sequences, roughly 5.2% of them seen only once. The source was CD4+ T cells sorted from PBMCs, collected on the day of the yellow fever booster vaccination. The source of these receptors is a man younger than 35 who received the YFV17D yellow fever vaccine.

This clonotype was observed a handful of times. This chain connects TRBV20-1 to TRBJ2-5; D is possibly TRBD2 (7 bases). CDR1 and CDR2 from the germline V gene are DFQATT and SNEGSKA (reference sequence). Trimming took 3 bases from V and 1 from J, leaving 12 bases between them. This CDR3 has 14 amino acids. The CDR3 region has the DNA TGCAGTGCTAGCGGGGGGCCCTCCCAAGAGACCCAGTACTTC. It codes for CSASGGPSQETQYF.

In its sample, this clonotype was seen many times. The chain combines TRBV20-1 with TRBJ1-5; weak D call: TRBD1 (6 bases). The CDR3 is 15 residues long. CDR1 is DFQATT and CDR2 is SNEGSKA in the germline V gene (reference sequence). The V end was cut by 1 base, the J end by 5 bases, with 15 bases between. The DNA of the CDR3 is TGCAGTGCTAGAGTAGCAGGGGTTGCAGATCAGCCCCAGCATTTT. This translates into CSARVAGVADQPQHF.